This T cell receptor (beta chain) was recovered during a study of neurological immune-mediated disorders. The CDR3 length is 17 residues. Germline CDR1 is SQVTM and CDR2 is ANQGSEA. Trimming removed 4 bases from V and 1 base from J; junction bases left unmatched: 12. Ten or more counts support this clonotype. What it binds is not known. Libraries from sorted cells each used about a million CD4+ or CD8+ T cells. The team produced cDNA through 5'RACE using 10-nucleotide random UMIs. From the 5' RACE reads, TCRdb called clonotypes with MiXCR, one entry per CDR3 protein. The data show some 18,000 distinct CDR3 sequences, with approximately 6.8% seen just once and roughly a sixth held by the top ten. Study-wide results and caveats: No sharing of CDR3 amino acid sequences was observed among expanded clones across subjects, suggesting private repertoires in all groups. TCR clonal expansion peaked in HTLV-1-associated myelopathy patients and was lowest in multiple sclerosis patients.

J is TRBJ2-1 and V is TRBV29-1; the match to TRBD1 covers 8 bases. Input material: CD8+ T cells from blood. The source of this sequence is a woman younger than 45 with HTLV-1-associated myelopathy (HAM/TSP). The CDR3 DNA is TGCAGCGTTGGGGCGGTGAGACAGGGGAAATCCTACAATGAGCAGTTCTTC. It translates to CSVGAVRQGKSYNEQFF.